The entry that follows covers one TCR beta chain sequence. Its antigen is unidentified. Method: immunoSEQ multiplex PCR; TCRdb's copy keeps in-frame clones and lacks some. The table has 180,000 or so clones, roughly 94% seen once. This specimen comes from a study of T cell responses to AZD1222 COVID-19 vaccine. General study findings and limits: Per reports, nearly half of all spike-specific TCRs target regions that are unmutated in variants. Sampling that yielded the repertoires occurred only after the peak T cell response. At baseline, just a handful of AZD1222 recipients tested seropositive. The span of vaccine-associated CD4 TCRs extended across spike, with dominance at 160-218 and 743-854.

The V end lost 0 bases, the J end lost 2 bases, and 8 bases lay between the germline ends. This CDR3 has 14 residues. Germline V lookup: CDR1 SGHRS, CDR2 YFSETQ. The receptor was derived from an adult in good health. The sample consisted of peripheral blood, taken on day 0 of AZD1222 vaccination. This chain links TRBV5-1 with TRBJ1-2; no clear D gene. Written as DNA, the CDR3 is TGCGCCAGCAGCTTGGGAGCAGGCAACTATGGCTACACCTTC. Translation: CASSLGAGNYGYTF.